A selection of T cell receptor beta chains follows, all from one sample in a study of PD-1 blockade in mismatch repair-deficient tumors. Generated by immunoSEQ multiplex PCR, the TCRdb table keeps only in-frame clones and is missing some. The sample yields roughly 130,000 clones, around nine tenths seen once. Sequencing used peripheral blood, obtained 70 to 73 weeks after starting pembrolizumab. Source of these receptors: an adult with mismatch repair-deficient cancer. Both conserved end residues are part of each CDR3. D genes are given only for firm matches. Expanded clones get a size class; other rows say once, few or many, or leave the size out.

CDR3 protein: CASSYGLAGGREQYF
CDR3 DNA: TGTGCCAGCAGCTACGGACTAGCGGGAGGGAGAGAGCAGTACTTC
D gene: TRBD2
clone size: NA
J gene: TRBJ2-7
V gene: TRBV5-6

CDR3 protein: CASSLAGVAYNEQFF
CDR3 DNA: TGTGCCAGCAGCTTAGCGGGAGTAGCCTACAATGAGCAGTTCTTC
D gene: NA
clone size: NA
J gene: TRBJ2-1
V gene: TRBV7-2

CDR3 protein: CASSLDGGAWNEQFF
CDR3 DNA: TGTGCCAGCAGCTTAGACGGGGGCGCGTGGAATGAGCAGTTCTTC
D gene: NA
clone size: NA
J gene: TRBJ2-1
V gene: TRBV11-3

CDR3 protein: CANRAGGIRNTGELFF
CDR3 DNA: TGTGCCAACAGAGCGGGAGGGATTCGGAACACCGGGGAGCTGTTTTTT
D gene: TRBD2
clone size: NA
J gene: TRBJ2-2
V gene: TRBV5-8

CDR3 protein: CASSFGSTEAFF
CDR3 DNA: TGTGCCAGCAGCTTTGGAAGCACTGAAGCTTTCTTT
D gene: NA
clone size: NA
J gene: TRBJ1-1
V gene: TRBV7-9

CDR3 protein: CASSHYSGRVQETQYF
CDR3 DNA: TGTGCCAGCAGCCATTATAGCGGGAGGGTCCAAGAGACCCAGTACTTC
D gene: TRBD2
clone size: NA
J gene: TRBJ2-5
V gene: TRBV7-2

CDR3 protein: CASSEGQGAEVAFF
CDR3 DNA: TGTGCCAGCAGTGAAGGACAGGGGGCGGAGGTAGCTTTCTTT
D gene: TRBD1
clone size: NA
J gene: TRBJ1-1
V gene: TRBV6-1

CDR3 protein: CSVVAGGPYEQYF
CDR3 DNA: TGCAGCGTTGTTGCGGGAGGTCCCTACGAGCAGTACTTC
D gene: TRBD2
clone size: NA
J gene: TRBJ2-7
V gene: TRBV29-1

CDR3 protein: CASSLAAEQYF
CDR3 DNA: TGTGCCAGCAGCTTGGCGGCCGAGCAGTACTTC
D gene: NA
clone size: NA
J gene: TRBJ2-7
V gene: TRBV5-5

CDR3 protein: CASSPISGGPEQFF
CDR3 DNA: TGTGCCAGCAGCCCGATTAGCGGAGGGCCCGAGCAGTTCTTC
D gene: NA
clone size: NA
J gene: TRBJ2-1
V gene: TRBV5-8

CDR3 protein: CASSSILTGTYEQYF
CDR3 DNA: TGTGCCAGCAGTTCCATTCTAACAGGGACCTACGAGCAGTACTTC
D gene: NA
clone size: few
J gene: TRBJ2-7
V gene: TRBV27

CDR3 protein: CASSQSYLGGNEQFF
CDR3 DNA: TGTGCCAGCAGCCAAAGCTACCTTGGGGGCAATGAGCAGTTCTTC
D gene: NA
clone size: NA
J gene: TRBJ2-1
V gene: TRBV4-2

CDR3 protein: CASSITAGNTGELFF
CDR3 DNA: TGTGCCAGTAGTATAACCGCGGGGAACACCGGGGAGCTGTTTTTT
D gene: NA
clone size: NA
J gene: TRBJ2-2
V gene: TRBV19

CDR3 protein: CASSSGTSGYEQYF
CDR3 DNA: TGTGCCAGCAGCTCCGGGACTAGCGGCTACGAGCAGTACTTC
D gene: TRBD2
clone size: NA
J gene: TRBJ2-7
V gene: TRBV7-9

CDR3 protein: CASSPLSGRGYNEQFF
CDR3 DNA: TGTGCCAGCAGCCCACTTAGCGGGAGGGGATACAATGAGCAGTTCTTC
D gene: TRBD2
clone size: NA
J gene: TRBJ2-1
V gene: TRBV2

CDR3 protein: CASSLVARTYEQYF
CDR3 DNA: TGTGCCAGCAGCCTAGTTGCTCGGACCTACGAGCAGTACTTC
D gene: NA
clone size: NA
J gene: TRBJ2-7
V gene: TRBV6-1

CDR3 protein: CASRTGAVAFF
CDR3 DNA: TGTGCCAGCAGGACGGGGGCTGTTGCTTTCTTT
D gene: NA
clone size: few
J gene: TRBJ1-1
V gene: TRBV28

CDR3 protein: CASSKRADSPNEKLFF
CDR3 DNA: TGTGCCAGCAGCAAAAGAGCGGACAGCCCGAATGAAAAACTGTTTTTT
D gene: NA
clone size: NA
J gene: TRBJ1-4
V gene: TRBV21-1

CDR3 protein: CASSPGALNQPQHF
CDR3 DNA: TGTGCCAGCTCACCGGGGGCGTTGAATCAGCCCCAGCATTTT
D gene: NA
clone size: NA
J gene: TRBJ1-5
V gene: TRBV18

CDR3 protein: CASSTAWTGGLGKNIQYF
CDR3 DNA: TGTGCCAGTAGTACCGCATGGACAGGCGGACTAGGCAAAAACATTCAGTACTTC
D gene: NA
clone size: NA
J gene: TRBJ2-4
V gene: TRBV19

CDR3 protein: CASSSLTSLRQFF
CDR3 DNA: TGTGCCAGCAGCTCCCTGACTAGTCTTAGGCAGTTCTTC
D gene: NA
clone size: NA
J gene: TRBJ2-1
V gene: TRBV5-6

CDR3 protein: CASSLETAQYF
CDR3 DNA: TGTGCCAGCAGCCTAGAGACGGCCCAGTACTTC
D gene: NA
clone size: NA
J gene: TRBJ2-5
V gene: TRBV7-2

CDR3 protein: CASSSTRLAGGGYNEQFF
CDR3 DNA: TGTGCCAGCAGCTCGACCAGACTAGCGGGAGGAGGTTACAATGAGCAGTTCTTC
D gene: TRBD2
clone size: NA
J gene: TRBJ2-1
V gene: TRBV7-9

CDR3 protein: CASSLGAGGELFF
CDR3 DNA: TGTGCCAGCAGCTTGGGGGCAGGCGGGGAGCTGTTTTTT
D gene: NA
clone size: NA
J gene: TRBJ2-2
V gene: TRBV11-2

CDR3 protein: CASSQGPGQQQPQHF
CDR3 DNA: TGCGCCAGCAGCCAAGGTCCGGGACAGCAACAGCCCCAGCATTTT
D gene: TRBD1
clone size: NA
J gene: TRBJ1-5
V gene: TRBV4-1

CDR3 protein: CASSEMRDRSTDTQYF
CDR3 DNA: TGTGCCAGCAGTGAGATGCGGGACAGGAGCACAGATACGCAGTATTTT
D gene: TRBD1
clone size: NA
J gene: TRBJ2-3
V gene: TRBV6-1

CDR3 protein: CASSPGTGYSGYEQYF
CDR3 DNA: TGTGCCAGCAGTCCCGGGACAGGGTACAGCGGCTACGAGCAGTACTTC
D gene: TRBD1
clone size: NA
J gene: TRBJ2-7
V gene: TRBV28

CDR3 protein: CASSESDRTEAFF
CDR3 DNA: TGCGCCAGCAGTGAGTCCGACAGGACTGAAGCTTTCTTT
D gene: NA
clone size: NA
J gene: TRBJ1-1
V gene: TRBV10-1

CDR3 protein: CASSQVSSGKAGSEQFF
CDR3 DNA: TGCGCCAGCAGCCAAGTTAGTAGCGGGAAGGCTGGGAGCGAGCAGTTCTTC
D gene: TRBD2
clone size: NA
J gene: TRBJ2-1
V gene: TRBV4-1

CDR3 protein: CASSLGGRQGGATQYF
CDR3 DNA: TGTGCCAGCAGCTTAGGAGGGAGACAGGGAGGTGCGACCCAGTACTTC
D gene: NA
clone size: NA
J gene: TRBJ2-5
V gene: TRBV7-6

CDR3 protein: CASSLALGQGAATQYF
CDR3 DNA: TGCGCCAGCAGCTTGGCCCTGGGACAGGGGGCGGCTACGCAGTATTTT
D gene: TRBD1
clone size: NA
J gene: TRBJ2-3
V gene: TRBV5-1

CDR3 protein: CASSLVAGEQYF
CDR3 DNA: TGTGCCAGCAGCTTAGTCGCGGGGGAGCAGTACTTC
D gene: NA
clone size: once
J gene: TRBJ2-7
V gene: TRBV7-9

CDR3 protein: CASSYTGGTTEAFF
CDR3 DNA: TGTGCCAGTAGTTACACAGGGGGAACCACTGAAGCTTTCTTT
D gene: TRBD1
clone size: NA
J gene: TRBJ1-1
V gene: TRBV19

CDR3 protein: CASSPAGDSTGELFF
CDR3 DNA: TGTGCCAGCTCACCAGCAGGGGACAGCACCGGGGAGCTGTTTTTT
D gene: TRBD1
clone size: NA
J gene: TRBJ2-2
V gene: TRBV18

CDR3 protein: CASSPTSGGYNEQFF
CDR3 DNA: TGTGCCAGCAGCCCAACTAGCGGGGGGTACAATGAGCAGTTCTTC
D gene: TRBD2
clone size: NA
J gene: TRBJ2-1
V gene: TRBV7-8

CDR3 protein: CASSELAGVFGEQFF
CDR3 DNA: TGTGCCAGCAGCGAACTAGCGGGAGTTTTTGGCGAGCAGTTCTTC
D gene: TRBD2
clone size: NA
J gene: TRBJ2-1
V gene: TRBV5-4

CDR3 protein: CASSQDLRSPPHPYEQYF
CDR3 DNA: TGTGCCAGCAGCCAAGATTTGAGGAGTCCCCCTCACCCCTACGAGCAGTACTTC
D gene: NA
clone size: NA
J gene: TRBJ2-7
V gene: TRBV4-2

CDR3 protein: CASSRRTGGLGYEQYF
CDR3 DNA: TGTGCCAGCAGTCGGAGGACAGGGGGCTTGGGCTACGAGCAGTACTTC
D gene: TRBD1
clone size: once
J gene: TRBJ2-7
V gene: TRBV28

CDR3 protein: CASSPRQNSYEQYF
CDR3 DNA: TGTGCCAGTTCACCCCGACAGAATTCCTACGAGCAGTACTTC
D gene: NA
clone size: NA
J gene: TRBJ2-7
V gene: TRBV19

CDR3 protein: CASSGGGELTQQETEAFF
CDR3 DNA: TGTGCCAGCAGCGGCGGCGGGGAACTTACCCAACAGGAGACTGAAGCTTTCTTT
D gene: NA
clone size: NA
J gene: TRBJ1-1
V gene: TRBV28

CDR3 protein: CASSALGTATGETQYF
CDR3 DNA: TGTGCCAGCAGTGCCTTGGGAACAGCGACGGGGGAGACCCAGTACTTC
D gene: NA
clone size: few
J gene: TRBJ2-5
V gene: TRBV28

CDR3 protein: CAWSDWAGRSSYEQYF
CDR3 DNA: TGTGCCTGGAGTGACTGGGCAGGCCGCAGCTCCTACGAGCAGTACTTC
D gene: NA
clone size: NA
J gene: TRBJ2-7
V gene: TRBV30

CDR3 protein: CASSQSGSLASTDTQYF
CDR3 DNA: TGCGCCAGCAGCCAAAGCGGGAGTTTGGCTAGCACAGATACGCAGTATTTT
D gene: TRBD2
clone size: NA
J gene: TRBJ2-3
V gene: TRBV4-3

CDR3 protein: CASSLSGKGNTEAFF
CDR3 DNA: TGTGCCAGCAGTTTATCAGGGAAGGGGAACACTGAAGCTTTCTTT
D gene: NA
clone size: once
J gene: TRBJ1-1
V gene: TRBV27

CDR3 protein: CASSPQQGPNTEAFF
CDR3 DNA: TGTGCCAGCAGTCCACAACAGGGGCCGAACACTGAAGCTTTCTTT
D gene: TRBD1
clone size: NA
J gene: TRBJ1-1
V gene: TRBV27

CDR3 protein: CASSSYGHQETQYF
CDR3 DNA: TGTGCCAGCAGTTCGTACGGCCACCAAGAGACCCAGTACTTC
D gene: NA
clone size: NA
J gene: TRBJ2-5
V gene: TRBV6-5

CDR3 protein: CASSIPGQGAYEQYF
CDR3 DNA: TGTGCCAGCAGTATACCGGGACAGGGGGCTTACGAGCAGTACTTC
D gene: TRBD1
clone size: NA
J gene: TRBJ2-7
V gene: TRBV28

CDR3 protein: CASSQPGGYEQYF
CDR3 DNA: TGTGCCAGCAGCCAACCAGGGGGCTACGAGCAGTACTTC
D gene: TRBD1
clone size: NA
J gene: TRBJ2-7
V gene: TRBV4-2

CDR3 protein: CASRRASGSSDTQYF
CDR3 DNA: TGTGCCAGTAGACGGGCTAGCGGGAGCTCAGATACGCAGTATTTT
D gene: TRBD2
clone size: NA
J gene: TRBJ2-3
V gene: TRBV19

CDR3 protein: CASSQVLANNEQFF
CDR3 DNA: TGCGCCAGCAGCCAAGTACTAGCGAACAATGAGCAGTTCTTC
D gene: TRBD2
clone size: many
J gene: TRBJ2-1
V gene: TRBV4-3

CDR3 protein: CASTPERAGVGTGELFF
CDR3 DNA: TGTGCCAGCACCCCGGAACGGGCGGGAGTAGGAACCGGGGAGCTGTTTTTT
D gene: TRBD2
clone size: NA
J gene: TRBJ2-2
V gene: TRBV28

CDR3 protein: CSVTEQGRPFF
CDR3 DNA: TGCAGCGTTACAGAACAGGGCCGGCCGTTCTTC
D gene: NA
clone size: NA
J gene: TRBJ2-1
V gene: TRBV29-1

CDR3 protein: CASSTKTGQETQYF
CDR3 DNA: TGTGCCAGCAGCACCAAGACAGGGCAAGAGACCCAGTACTTC
D gene: TRBD1
clone size: NA
J gene: TRBJ2-5
V gene: TRBV27

CDR3 protein: CASSEATYSNQPQHF
CDR3 DNA: TGTGCCAGCAGTGAAGCAACTTATAGCAATCAGCCCCAGCATTTT
D gene: NA
clone size: NA
J gene: TRBJ1-5
V gene: TRBV6-1

CDR3 protein: CASSLAGTSDVYGYEQYF
CDR3 DNA: TGTGCCAGCAGCTTAGCGGGCACGTCTGATGTTTACGGGTACGAGCAGTACTTC
D gene: NA
clone size: NA
J gene: TRBJ2-7
V gene: TRBV7-8

CDR3 protein: CASSLSGNSYNEQFF
CDR3 DNA: TGTGCCAGCAGCCTTAGCGGGAACTCCTACAATGAGCAGTTCTTC
D gene: TRBD2
clone size: NA
J gene: TRBJ2-1
V gene: TRBV4-2

CDR3 protein: CASSQDSFGSGTYEQYF
CDR3 DNA: TGTGCCAGCAGCCAAGATAGTTTTGGGTCCGGGACCTACGAGCAGTACTTC
D gene: NA
clone size: NA
J gene: TRBJ2-7
V gene: TRBV4-2